The rows below give T cell receptor beta chains drawn from one sample of a study of cytomegalovirus exposure and HLA in healthy donors. Here immunoSEQ multiplex PCR was the method, and the copy in TCRdb shows in-frame clones only, minus some. The sample comprises 150,000 to 200,000 clones, roughly 87% of which are singletons, and 0.2% to 0.3% rests with the top ten. The sequencing input was PBMCs. Source of these receptors: a girl under three years old in good health and CMV-seronegative. CDR3s include the opening cysteine and the closing phenylalanine or tryptophan.

CDR3 protein,V gene
CASSATGGGGYGYTF,TRBV9
CASSQDREGGYTF,TRBV6-5
CASRHTEHYGYTF,TRBV6-5
CASSQVLTGATEAFF,TRBV4-1
CASSLKPQGGPTYF,TRBV27
CASKRTSGRVHEQFF,TRBV25-1
CASSLNGLSYGYTF,TRBV7-9
CASSQTRGAPDTQYF,TRBV5-1
CASSPLAGGPSGANVLTF,TRBV27
CASSFLAGSNQPQHF,TRBV7-2
CSVEDLYRTDAFYGYTF,TRBV29-1
CASSFRPTGSSEAFF,TRBV5-1
CASSGSPGLAGEPTGELFF,TRBV9
CASSPPSRNTIYF,TRBV18
CASSSRDTKQYF,TRBV11-2
CAWSSGQGNNQPQHF,TRBV30
CASSFSGGSTDTQYF,TRBV7-3
CASSATGTPYEQYF,TRBV7-9
CAWGAEVRRQYF,TRBV30
CASSSTGQVYGYTF,TRBV27
CASSSQGGTEAFF,TRBV13
CASSLGLAGGRNEQFF,TRBV7-2
CASSLWAESTDTQYF,TRBV5-4
CASSLGGKDTEAFF,TRBV19
CASRGSVSTEAFF,TRBV25-1
CASSQESAYGYTF,TRBV4-2
CASSHIDRASSYEQYF,TRBV11-1
CASSQEVNEQFF,TRBV11-2
CASSLTSGPYSNQPQHF,TRBV7-2
CSVGTRFSDEQYF,TRBV29-1
CASSRVQDEKLFF,TRBV27
CASSQDRTGANPYSNQPQHF,TRBV4-2
CASSTTGTGVSYEQYF,TRBV27
CASSLKRPGTVNTGELFF,TRBV27
CAGGQGVNTEAFF,TRBV9
CASSAKTSTGELFF,TRBV9
CAIMSPDAGYYNEQFF,TRBV10-3
CASRLGRRTNQPQHF,TRBV2
CASTPPGPRGQPQHF,TRBV6-1
CASSQDPRVGGQFF,TRBV4-1
CASRQGNTEAFF,TRBV25-1
CASSVGQGAKTQYF,TRBV9
CASSLVGQFAYEQYF,TRBV11-2
CASSLTGLAYEQYF,TRBV7-2
CASSQDYQETQYF,TRBV4-2
CAWSEQVNQPQHF,TRBV30
CASSVEPSSDNEQFF,TRBV9
CASGPGTGYEQYF,TRBV12-5
CASSSYSRGANYGYTF,TRBV19
CASSLRDRGSGNQPQHF,TRBV19
CASSLGRGSYEQYF,TRBV5-1
CASSSISSYEQYF,TRBV7-2
CAWRPTGGTGELFF,TRBV30
CASSGGGWNSPLHF,TRBV2
CASSPDRVATGELFF,TRBV7-2